The clone carrying this TCR beta chain has a handful of counts. TCRdb's copy holds only in-frame clones and misses some; the assay was immunoSEQ multiplex PCR. The sample records 3,500 or so clones, around 74% being singletons. Treatment indicated: preoperative locoregional IRX-2 cytokine immunotherapy. Preoperative locoregional IRX-2 cytokine immunotherapy was tested in the phase Ib source study. This sample was included in a study of preoperative IRX-2 immunotherapy in early breast cancer. The specimen comprised tumor tissue, sampled after IRX-2 immunotherapy. The TCR comes from a human donor with breast cancer.

CDR3 in amino acids: CASSLATGTSYRNEQFF. The DNA of the CDR3 is TGTGCCAGCAGCTTGGCAACCGGGACTAGCTATCGCAATGAGCAGTTCTTC. The genes are TRBV11-3 and TRBJ2-1; TRBD2 aligns across 9 bases. V was pared by 3 bases and J by 6 bases, with 12 bases of the junction left unmatched. This CDR3 contains 17 residues. Germline V gene lookup returns CDR1 SGHNT and CDR2 YENEEA.